A single sample is the source of the 19 T cell receptor beta chains below, sequenced in a study of brain T cells in children with intractable seizures. Time point given: blood from clinic visit 5 months post-surgery; TSC patient then seizure free. Produced via immunoSEQ multiplex PCR; TCRdb's table is partial and in-frame only. The data contain hundreds of thousands of clones, 85% to 95% of them singletons. The sample consisted of peripheral blood, taken more than 4 months after surgery. Receptors were obtained from a boy under three years old with tuberous sclerosis and intractable seizures.

V gene TRBV14 combines with J gene TRBJ1-2, with D hard to call. There are 16 residues in the CDR3. The germline gives CDR1 SGHDN, CDR2 FVKESK. Between the trimmed V and J ends, which lost 1 base and 0 bases, there was a span of 12 bases. The CDR3 spells CASSQGGSLSNYGYTF. CDR3 coding DNA: TGTGCCAGCAGCCAAGGTGGGAGCTTATCTAACTATGGCTACACCTTC.

The V gene is TRBV27, the J gene TRBJ2-7; a possible D gene is TRBD2 (5 bases). CDR1 is MNHEY and CDR2 is SMNVEV in the germline V gene (reference sequence). The CDR3 spans 16 residues. V lost 3 bases and J 3 bases, leaving 18 bases between the germline ends. The CDR3 is CASSLSLASGIYEQYF. The DNA of the CDR3 is TGTGCCAGCAGTTTGTCCTTAGCGTCGGGGATCTACGAGCAGTACTTC.

The chain is built from TRBV13 and TRBJ2-5, with 7 nucleotides matching TRBD2. Looked up from germline, CDR1 is PRHDT and CDR2 is FYEKMQ (reference sequence). V lost 6 bases and J lost 0; bases outside the gene matches: 10. This CDR3 is built from 16 residues. CDR3 sequence reads: CASSRGLDGYQETQYF. Here the CDR3 DNA reads TGTGCCAGCAGTCGTGGACTAGATGGGTACCAAGAGACCCAGTACTTC.

V and J are TRBV6-5 and TRBJ2-1; D remains unclear. The CDR3 is 12 residues long. Germline V gives CDR1 MNHEY, CDR2 SVGAGI. Trimming stripped 8 bases from V and 6 bases from J, with 11 bases between. DNA for the CDR3: TGTGCCAGCGGTCCTCGTGCCAATGAGCAGTTCTTC. Protein product: CASGPRANEQFF.

The chain is built from TRBV4-1 and TRBJ2-3; D remains unclear. CDR1 is MGHRA and CDR2 is YSYEKL in the germline V gene. CDR3 size: 15 residues. V dropped 4 bases and J dropped 0 bases, with 11 bases sitting between them. CDR3 nucleotide sequence: TGCGCCAGCAGCCGGGTAGACCCTAGCACAGATACGCAGTATTTT. It is translated as CASSRVDPSTDTQYF.

The chain uses TRBV4-1 and TRBJ2-3; maybe TRBD1 (6 bases). This CDR3 spans 13 amino acids. The ends were cut back, 5 bases at V and 2 bases at J, with 8 bases in the middle. Germline values: CDR1 MGHRA, CDR2 YSYEKL. DNA for the CDR3: TGCGCCAGCAGCAGGGACAACACAGATACGCAGTATTTT. This gives the protein CASSRDNTDTQYF.

This clone was recorded a few times. The rearrangement uses TRBV24-1 and TRBJ1-1; no definite D call. Germline-derived CDR1 and CDR2 are KGHDR and SFDVKD. Trimming shortened V by 3 bases and J by 1 base, and 5 bases separated the two germline ends. CDR3 size: 13 residues. The CDR3 spells CATSDHQNTEAFF. CDR3 DNA: TGTGCCACCAGTGATCATCAGAACACTGAAGCTTTCTTT.

The chain is built from TRBV27 and TRBJ1-2, with a possible D match to TRBD1 (5 bases). There are 17 residues in the CDR3. Trimming stripped 0 bases from V and 1 base from J, with 15 bases between. CDR1 is MNHEY and CDR2 is SMNVEV in the germline V gene (reference sequence). The CDR3 spells CASSLSASTGLNYGYTF. The CDR3, as DNA: TGTGCCAGCAGTTTATCTGCCTCAACAGGCCTTAACTATGGCTACACCTTC.

The rearrangement uses TRBV6-5 and TRBJ1-5, with a weak D call TRBD1 (5 bases). The CDR3 spans 15 residues. V was cut by 6 bases and J by 3 bases, with 15 bases left in between. Germline V gene sequence: CDR1 MNHEY, CDR2 SVGAGI. The DNA for the CDR3 is TGTGCCAGCAGGACGAGGGGAGGCGACAATCAGCCCCAGCATTTT. Protein product: CASRTRGGDNQPQHF.

J is TRBJ1-2 and V is TRBV6-2 or TRBV6-3; D is undetermined. V was cut by 0 bases and J by 4 bases, with 18 bases left in between. The CDR3 has 17 amino acids. The germline V gene has CDR1 MNHEY and CDR2 SVGEGT. CDR3 bases: TGTGCCAGCAGTTACTCGAAATCTGCCAGCAACTTCTATGGCTACACCTTC. This gives the protein CASSYSKSASNFYGYTF.

This clone is classed as medium-sized (0.01 to 0.1%). V is TRBV27 and J is TRBJ2-7; 8 bases are shared with TRBD2. Germline lookup yields CDR1 MNHEY and CDR2 SMNVEV (reference sequence). CDR3 length: 15 amino acids. The junction had 11 bases not matched to a gene; V was cut back by 5 bases and J by 5 bases. The CDR3 sequence: CASSNLPGGEDEQYF. CDR3 bases: TGTGCCAGCAGTAACCTCCCGGGAGGGGAGGACGAGCAGTACTTC.

Only one count was recorded for this clone. The V gene is TRBV6-5, the J gene TRBJ2-7; the D gene is possibly TRBD2 (5 bases). CDR3 length equals 14 residues. V gave up 0 bases and J gave up 4 bases, with 10 bases separating them. Germline V gives CDR1 MNHEY, CDR2 SVGAGI. CDR3 bases: TGTGCCAGCAGTTACTCGAGAGGGCGTTACGAGCAGTACTTC. It translates to CASSYSRGRYEQYF.

The CDR3 sequence: CASSLAGYQPQHF. The CDR3 bases are TGTGCCAGCAGCTTGGCAGGCTATCAGCCCCAGCATTTT. The chain has TRBV5-6 and TRBJ1-5; unclear D gene. V was trimmed by 0 bases and J by 5 bases, leaving 6 bases between them. Germline V gene data show CDR1 as SGHDT and CDR2 as YYEEEE. The length of the CDR3 is 13 residues.

The rearrangement uses TRBV11-2 and TRBJ2-3; 8 bases match TRBD2. V was pared by 5 bases and J by 9 bases, with 4 bases of the junction left unmatched. There are 12 residues in the CDR3. Germline V lookup: CDR1 SGHAT, CDR2 FQNNGV. The CDR3 nucleotides read TGTGCCAGCAGCCCGGAGCGGGAGACGCAGTATTTT. Residues: CASSPERETQYF.

This clone came up once. V gene TRBV2 combines with J gene TRBJ2-7; perhaps TRBD1 as D (5 bases). Between the trimmed V and J ends, which lost 0 bases and 3 bases, there was a span of 9 bases. Germline CDR1 reads SNHLY; CDR2 reads FYNNEI. The CDR3 length is 14 residues. CDR3: CASSEAGLFYEQYF. The CDR3 coding sequence is TGTGCCAGCAGTGAAGCGGGGCTGTTCTACGAGCAGTACTTC.

The genes are TRBV3-1 (or the pseudogene TRBV3-2) and TRBJ2-3; TRBD2 agrees at 8 bases. CDR3 length: 16 amino acids. Germline lookup yields CDR1 LGHDT and CDR2 YNNKEL (reference sequence). Trimming took 3 bases from V and 3 from J; bases not matched to a gene: 8. CDR3 sequence reads: CASSQWRGVETDTQYF. CDR3 nucleotide sequence: TGTGCCAGCAGCCAGTGGCGGGGGGTAGAGACAGATACGCAGTATTTT.

This chain links TRBV9 with TRBJ2-7, with 7 bases aligning to TRBD1. CDR3 length: 15 residues. Per the germline V gene, CDR1 is SGDLS and CDR2 is YYNGEE. V lost 4 bases, J lost 2 bases, and 9 bases stayed unmatched. CDR3 DNA: TGTGCCAGCAGCCCTACAAGGGACAGAGCCTACGAGCAGTACTTC. Residues: CASSPTRDRAYEQYF.

This chain links TRBV30 with TRBJ1-4, with D maybe TRBD1 (5 bases). V was shortened by 5 bases and J by 13 bases, with 20 bases between the two germline ends. Germline CDR1 and CDR2: GTSNPN and SVGIG (reference sequence). The CDR3 runs to 13 residues. CDR3 in amino acids: CAWGQDSGQILFF. CDR3 bases: TGTGCCTGGGGACAAGACAGTGGGCAAATACTGTTTTTT. The variable domain in full, with the rest retrieved from reference TRBV30 and TRBJ1-4, is SQTIHQWPATLVQPVGSPLSLECTVEGTSNPNLYWYRQAAGRGLQLLFYSVGIGQISSEVPQNLSASRPQDRQFILSSKKLLLSDSGFYLCAWGQDSGQILFFGSGTQLSVL.

This clone was seen a single time. This sequence joins TRBV5-1 and TRBJ1-1; D unresolved. Trimming took 4 bases from V and 1 from J, leaving 11 bases between them. Germline CDR1 and CDR2: SGHRS and YFSETQ. This CDR3 is 14 amino acids long. CDR3 residues: CASSGGSGNTEAFF. For the CDR3, the DNA is TGCGCCAGCAGCGGCGGGTCGGGGAACACTGAAGCTTTCTTT.